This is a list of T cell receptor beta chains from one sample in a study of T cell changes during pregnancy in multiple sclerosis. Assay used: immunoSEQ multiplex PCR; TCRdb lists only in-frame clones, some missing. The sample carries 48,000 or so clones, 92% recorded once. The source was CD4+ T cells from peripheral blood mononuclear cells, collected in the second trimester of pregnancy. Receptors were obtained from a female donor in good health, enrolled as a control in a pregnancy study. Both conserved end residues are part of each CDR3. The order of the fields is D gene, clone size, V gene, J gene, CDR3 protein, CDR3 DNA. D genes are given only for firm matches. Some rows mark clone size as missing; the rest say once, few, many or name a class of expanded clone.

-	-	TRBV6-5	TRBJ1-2	CASSPTANYGYTF	TGTGCCAGCAGTCCTACAGCAAACTATGGCTACACCTTC
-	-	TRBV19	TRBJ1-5	CASTNSRDQPQHF	TGTGCCAGTACCAACTCCAGGGATCAGCCCCAGCATTTT
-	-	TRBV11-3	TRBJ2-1	CASSPTGSEQFF	TGTGCCAGCAGCCCAACGGGGAGTGAGCAGTTCTTC
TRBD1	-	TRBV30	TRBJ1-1	CAWSQPPGGPEAFF	TGTGCCTGGAGTCAACCCCCAGGGGGCCCTGAAGCTTTCTTT
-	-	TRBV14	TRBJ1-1	CASSRTMVEAFF	TGTGCCAGCAGCCGAACAATGGTCGAAGCTTTCTTT
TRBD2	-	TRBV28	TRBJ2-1	CASSRLAGGYNEQFF	TGTGCCAGCAGTCGACTAGCGGGAGGGTATAATGAGCAGTTCTTC
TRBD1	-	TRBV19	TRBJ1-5	CASSIRGTVTYSNQPQHF	TGTGCCAGTAGTATTCGTGGGACAGTTACTTATAGCAATCAGCCCCAGCATTTT
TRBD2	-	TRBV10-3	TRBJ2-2	CAISGLAGATTGELFF	TGTGCCATCAGTGGTCTAGCGGGAGCTACCACCGGGGAGCTGTTTTTT
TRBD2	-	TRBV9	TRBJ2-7	CASSPVAGAHEQYF	TGTGCCAGCAGCCCCGTAGCGGGAGCCCACGAGCAGTACTTC
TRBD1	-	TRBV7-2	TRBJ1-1	CASSPQTGDTEAFF	TGTGCCAGCAGCCCTCAGACAGGGGACACTGAAGCTTTCTTT
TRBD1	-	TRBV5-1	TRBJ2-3	CASSLTGVDTQYF	TGCGCCAGCAGCTTGACAGGGGTAGATACGCAGTATTTT
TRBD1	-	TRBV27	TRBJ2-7	CASSGDRGGYEQYF	TGTGCCAGCAGCGGAGACAGGGGGGGGTACGAGCAGTACTTC
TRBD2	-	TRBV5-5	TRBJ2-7	CASILGAGVGNEQYF	TGTGCCAGCATCCTAGGAGCGGGAGTCGGAAACGAGCAGTACTTC
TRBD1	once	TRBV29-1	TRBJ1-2	CSVEVMTGSYGYTF	TGCAGCGTTGAAGTCATGACAGGGTCCTATGGCTACACCTTC
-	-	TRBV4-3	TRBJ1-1	CASSQKVGETEAFF	TGCGCCAGCAGCCAAAAAGTCGGGGAGACTGAAGCTTTCTTT
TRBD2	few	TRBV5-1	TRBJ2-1	CASRMTSGEGYEQFF	TGCGCCAGCAGAATGACTAGCGGGGAGGGATATGAGCAGTTCTTC
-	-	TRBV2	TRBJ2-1	CASSEEGDGIF	TGTGCCAGCAGTGAAGAGGGAGACGGGATCTTC
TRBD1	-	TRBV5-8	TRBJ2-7	CASSPRQGINEQYF	TGTGCCAGCAGCCCCCGACAGGGTATCAACGAGCAGTACTTC
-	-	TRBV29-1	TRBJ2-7	CSVAGSGYEQYF	TGCAGCGTTGCTGGCTCAGGCTACGAGCAGTACTTC
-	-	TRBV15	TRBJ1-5	CATSTQGGSNQPQHF	TGTGCCACCAGCACCCAGGGTGGCAGCAATCAGCCCCAGCATTTT
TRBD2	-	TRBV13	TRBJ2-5	CASSLVLAGAETQYF	TGTGCCAGCAGCTTGGTCCTAGCGGGAGCAGAGACCCAGTACTTC
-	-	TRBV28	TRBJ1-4	CASSSRTATNEKLFF	TGTGCCAGCAGCTCCAGGACAGCAACTAATGAAAAACTGTTTTTT
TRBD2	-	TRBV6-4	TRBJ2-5	CASSAPGRVEGTQYF	TGTGCCAGCAGTGCCCCCGGGAGGGTGGAGGGGACCCAGTACTTC
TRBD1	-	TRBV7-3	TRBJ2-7	CASSPAGQGRHEQYF	TGTGCCAGCAGCCCAGCGGGACAGGGGAGGCACGAGCAGTACTTC
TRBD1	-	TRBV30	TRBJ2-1	CAWNSGEVSRGGSEQFF	TGTGCCTGGAACTCGGGCGAGGTCAGCCGAGGGGGCAGTGAGCAGTTCTTC
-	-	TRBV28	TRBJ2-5	CASSYPRSEGTQYF	TGTGCCAGCAGTTACCCTAGGAGCGAGGGGACCCAGTACTTC
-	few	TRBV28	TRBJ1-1	CASSLGRKDTEAFF	TGTGCCAGCAGTTTGGGGAGAAAAGACACTGAAGCTTTCTTT
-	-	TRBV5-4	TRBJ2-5	CASKLKSEGGETQYF	TGTGCCAGCAAGCTCAAAAGTGAGGGGGGGGAGACCCAGTACTTC
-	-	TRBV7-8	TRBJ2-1	CASSLTSGGRNEQFF	TGTGCCAGCAGCCTCACTAGTGGGGGGAGAAATGAGCAGTTCTTC
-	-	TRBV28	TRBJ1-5	CASSPGFGPQHF	TGTGCCAGCAGCCCAGGGTTCGGGCCCCAGCATTTT
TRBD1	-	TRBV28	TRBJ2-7	CASSLLGQGRHEQYF	TGTGCCAGCAGTTTGCTAGGACAGGGGCGCCACGAGCAGTACTTC
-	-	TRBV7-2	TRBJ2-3	CASSLQEGAQYF	TGTGCCAGCAGCTTGCAGGAGGGTGCGCAGTATTTT
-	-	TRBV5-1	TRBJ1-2	CASSWTPRTNYGYTF	TGCGCCAGCAGCTGGACACCCCGAACTAACTATGGCTACACCTTC
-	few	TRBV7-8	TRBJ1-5	CASSSGWNQPQHF	TGTGCCAGCAGCTCCGGGTGGAATCAGCCCCAGCATTTT
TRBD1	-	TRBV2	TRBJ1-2	CASNEQGIGFSGYTF	TGTGCCAGCAACGAACAGGGGATAGGTTTCTCTGGCTACACCTTC
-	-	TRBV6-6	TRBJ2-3	CASSPGDRRADTQYF	TGTGCCAGCAGCCCCGGAGACCGACGGGCAGATACGCAGTATTTT
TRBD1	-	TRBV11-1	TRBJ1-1	CASSPNTGTVNTEAFF	TGTGCCAGCAGCCCAAATACCGGGACAGTGAACACTGAAGCTTTCTTT
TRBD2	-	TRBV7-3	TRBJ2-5	CASSQAGLHGETQYF	TGTGCCAGCAGCCAAGCGGGACTTCATGGAGAGACCCAGTACTTC
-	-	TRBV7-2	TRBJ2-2	CASTNQGWAGELFF	TGTGCCAGCACCAACCAGGGATGGGCCGGGGAGCTGTTTTTT
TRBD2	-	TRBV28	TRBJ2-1	CASSPLAGGIYNEQFF	TGTGCCAGCAGTCCCTTAGCGGGAGGAATCTACAATGAGCAGTTCTTC
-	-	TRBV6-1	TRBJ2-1	CASSEIGQIEQFF	TGTGCCAGCAGTGAAATTGGGCAGATTGAGCAGTTCTTC
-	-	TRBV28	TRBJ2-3	CASTIGSTDTQYF	TGTGCCAGCACCATCGGTAGCACAGATACGCAGTATTTT
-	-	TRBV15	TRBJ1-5	CATSREQPGQGSNQPQHF	TGTGCCACCAGCAGAGAACAGCCCGGGCAGGGAAGCAATCAGCCCCAGCATTTT
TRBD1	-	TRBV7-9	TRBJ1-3	CASSQTGTGNTIYF	TGTGCCAGCAGCCAGACAGGGACCGGAAACACCATATATTTT
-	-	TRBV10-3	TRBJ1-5	CAISESGGLGNQPQHF	TGTGCCATCAGTGAGTCGGGGGGATTAGGCAATCAGCCCCAGCATTTT
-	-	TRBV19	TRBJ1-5	CASSIEWKRGQPQHF	TGTGCCAGTAGTATCGAGTGGAAAAGGGGCCAGCCCCAGCATTTT
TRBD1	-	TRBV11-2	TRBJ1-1	CASSLSTGATEAFF	TGTGCCAGCAGCTTGTCGACAGGGGCTACTGAAGCTTTCTTT
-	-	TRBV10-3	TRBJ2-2	CAISDAGATPGGGELFF	TGTGCCATCAGTGACGCGGGGGCGACTCCGGGTGGCGGGGAGCTGTTTTTT
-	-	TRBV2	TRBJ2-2	CASNNPNTGELFF	TGTGCCAGCAATAATCCGAACACCGGGGAGCTGTTTTTT
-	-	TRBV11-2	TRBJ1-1	CASSLSFRGDTEAFF	TGTGCCAGCAGCTTAAGTTTCCGGGGAGACACTGAAGCTTTCTTT
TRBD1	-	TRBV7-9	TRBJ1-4	CASSKGQGAEKLFF	TGTGCCAGCAGCAAGGGACAGGGGGCGGAAAAACTGTTTTTT
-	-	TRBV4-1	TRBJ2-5	CASSQVFGRWETQYF	TGCGCCAGCAGCCAAGTTTTTGGGAGGTGGGAGACCCAGTACTTC
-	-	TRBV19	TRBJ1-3	CASNFNSGNTIYF	TGTGCCAGTAACTTCAATTCTGGAAACACCATATATTTT
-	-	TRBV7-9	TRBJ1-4	CASSLESGYEKLFF	TGTGCCAGCAGCTTAGAGAGCGGATATGAAAAACTGTTTTTT
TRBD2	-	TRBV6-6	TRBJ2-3	CASSPTSGSSTDTQYF	TGTGCCAGCAGTCCGACTAGCGGGAGTAGCACAGATACGCAGTATTTT
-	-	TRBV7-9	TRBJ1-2	CASSLYSPEGYTF	TGTGCCAGCAGCTTATACAGTCCGGAAGGCTACACCTTC
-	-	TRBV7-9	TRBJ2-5	CASSLAVGETQYF	TGTGCCAGCAGCTTGGCGGTAGGAGAGACCCAGTACTTC